One sample yielded the 22 T cell receptor beta chains listed below, sequenced in a study of OX40 agonist ivuxolimab in advanced cancers. Repertoires were generated with immunoSEQ multiplex PCR, while TCRdb's copy carries only in-frame clones and drops some. Among around 38,000 clones listed, around 93% were seen once. The material was CD4+ or CD8+ T cells sorted from blood, obtained in a trial of the OX40 agonist ivuxolimab. The receptors derive from an adult with an advanced solid tumor such as melanoma, head and neck, liver or kidney cancer.

The J gene is TRBJ2-1, the V gene TRBV19; no firm D call. The germline CDR1 and CDR2 sequences are LNHDA and SQIVND (reference sequence). V lost 1 base and J lost 3, with 7 bases in between. The CDR3 has 14 amino acids. The CDR3 region is CASSIGTYYNEQFF. The CDR3 coding sequence is TGTGCCAGTAGTATAGGGACCTACTACAATGAGCAGTTCTTC.

V gene TRBV7-9 combines with J gene TRBJ2-1, with 12 bases lining up with TRBD2. The V gene's germline CDR1 is SEHNR and CDR2 FQNEAQ (reference sequence). The CDR3 runs 16 residues. Trimming removed 5 bases from V and 8 bases from J; junction bases left unmatched: 10. Here the CDR3 DNA reads TGTGCCAGCAGCCAAGGACTAGCGGGACTCGAGCATGAGCAGTTCTTC. Its protein product is CASSQGLAGLEHEQFF.

The rearrangement joins TRBV28 to TRBJ2-7; unclear D gene. The germline CDR1 and CDR2 sequences are MDHEN and SYDVKM. V shed 6 bases and J shed 3 bases, with 6 bases lying between them. This CDR3 is built from 11 residues. CDR3 protein: CASSHDYEQYF. CDR3 coding DNA: TGTGCCAGCAGCCATGACTACGAGCAGTACTTC.

The chain combines TRBV6-5 with TRBJ1-1; possibly TRBD1 for D (5 bases). Germline assignment: CDR1 MNHEY and CDR2 SVGAGI. The CDR3 sequence is 15 residues long. The V end lost 0 bases, the J end lost 0 bases, and 8 bases lay between the germline ends. CDR3 region: CASSYSGGVNTEAFF. CDR3 DNA: TGTGCCAGCAGTTACTCAGGAGGGGTGAACACTGAAGCTTTCTTT.

This chain links TRBV4-1 with TRBJ2-7; no reliable D call. This CDR3 region has 14 residues. V shed 1 base and J shed 2 bases, with 9 bases lying between them. Germline V lookup: CDR1 MGHRA, CDR2 YSYEKL. CDR3 sequence: CASSQGVEAYEQYF. Here the CDR3 DNA reads TGCGCCAGCAGCCAAGGGGTGGAAGCCTACGAGCAGTACTTC.

The chain links TRBV27 to TRBJ1-2, with D maybe TRBD1 (5 bases). The length of the CDR3 is 15 residues. Germline V lookup: CDR1 MNHEY, CDR2 SMNVEV (reference sequence). Trimming left V 6 bases short and J 2 bases short, with 16 bases between. The CDR3 here is CASRGVQKGNYGYTF. CDR3 DNA: TGTGCCAGCAGGGGGGTCCAAAAAGGGAACTATGGCTACACCTTC.

The count of this clone is one. The chain joins TRBV6-1 to TRBJ1-1; no clear D gene. The CDR3 covers 11 residues. CDR1 is MNHNS, CDR2 SASEGT, per germline. V lost 4 bases to trimming and J lost 8 bases, with 8 bases between them. The CDR3: CASSGDNEAFF. The CDR3 DNA is TGTGCCAGCAGTGGGGATAACGAAGCTTTCTTT.

This chain joins TRBV6-5 and TRBJ2-5; a possible D gene is TRBD1 (6 bases). CDR3 size: 14 residues. V shed 7 bases and J shed 3 bases, with 15 bases lying between them. Germline V lookup: CDR1 MNHEY, CDR2 SVGAGI. The CDR3 DNA sequence: TGTGCCAGCAACGGACATGGGGGCGAAGAGACCCAGTACTTC. This codes for CASNGHGGEETQYF.

The chain combines TRBV5-5 with TRBJ1-4; D is undetermined. V shed 0 bases and J shed 9 bases, with 9 bases lying between them. The CDR3 is made up of 13 amino acids. The germline V gene has CDR1 SGHKS and CDR2 YYEKEE (reference sequence). CDR3 sequence: CASSLEYRKKLFF. Here the CDR3 DNA reads TGTGCCAGCAGCTTGGAGTACCGAAAAAAACTGTTTTTT.

The chain employs TRBV9 and TRBJ2-3; D is perhaps TRBD1 (5 bases). Per germline, CDR1 SGDLS and CDR2 YYNGEE. Trimming removed 7 bases at V and 2 bases at J, with 17 bases between. The length of the CDR3 is 15 residues. CDR3 sequence (DNA): TGTGCCAGCGGGGCTGGGGCGATATCCACAGATACGCAGTATTTT. It specifies CASGAGAISTDTQYF.

V usage is TRBV7-3 and J usage is TRBJ2-1, with 8 bases aligning to TRBD2. The CDR3 is 14 amino acids. In germline, CDR1 is SGHTA, CDR2 FQGTGA. V shed 4 bases, J shed 8 bases, and the junction held 7 bases outside the gene matches. The CDR3 coding sequence is TGTGCCAGCAGCTCGGTAGCGCGGGGGGATGAGCAGTTCTTC. It translates to CASSSVARGDEQFF. The whole variable domain, remainder taken from reference TRBV7-3 and TRBJ2-1, is GAGVSQTPSNKVTEKGKYVELRCDPISGHTALYWYRQSLGQGPEFLIYFQGTGAADDSGLPNDRFFAVRPEGSVSTLKIQRTERGDSAVYLCASSSVARGDEQFFGPGTRLTVL.

CDR3: CASRGGEYQETQYF. The CDR3 bases are TGTGCCAGCAGAGGGGGGGAGTACCAAGAGACCCAGTACTTC. V gene TRBV13 combines with J gene TRBJ2-5; D perhaps matches TRBD2 (7 bases). The CDR3 is made up of 14 amino acids. Trimming cost V 6 bases and J 0 bases, with 11 bases left between them. CDR1 is PRHDT and CDR2 is FYEKMQ in the germline V gene (reference sequence).

The chain carries TRBV28 and TRBJ1-2; D ambiguous. The CDR3 spans 13 residues. Germline CDR1 reads MDHEN; CDR2 reads SYDVKM. The V end was cut by 9 bases, the J end by 8 bases, with 19 bases between. CDR3 protein: CASSGGRNSGYTF. The CDR3 region has the DNA TGTGCCAGTTCTGGAGGGCGGAACTCGGGCTACACCTTC.

Comment on this clone: The sample carries other DNA sequences with the same CDR3. The V and J genes are TRBV19 and TRBJ2-2, with TRBD1 matching over 10 bases. With 5 bases clipped from V and 7 bases from J, the junction kept 7 bases outside the gene matches. Looked up from germline, CDR1 is LNHDA and CDR2 is SQIVND (reference sequence). CDR3 length: 15 residues. This chain's CDR3 is CASSPLGQGFGELFF. The CDR3, as DNA: TGTGCCAGTAGTCCTCTGGGACAGGGGTTCGGGGAGCTGTTTTTT.

The V call is TRBV2, the J call TRBJ2-7; 13 bases are a match to TRBD2. The V gene's germline CDR1 is SNHLY and CDR2 FYNNEI. V shed 5 bases, J shed 0 bases, and the junction held 4 bases outside the gene matches. The CDR3 consists of 16 residues. CDR3 bases: TGTGCCAGCAGTCCGACTAGCGGGAGGATCTCCTACGAGCAGTACTTC. This gives the protein CASSPTSGRISYEQYF.

The chain links TRBV12-5 to TRBJ2-1; TRBD2 is a possible D gene (5 bases). Germline values: CDR1 LGHNT, CDR2 FRNRAP. The CDR3 covers 14 residues. Trimming shortened V by 0 bases and J by 10 bases, and 13 bases separated the two germline ends. In DNA form, the CDR3 reads TGTGCTAGTGGTTTGGTACCCTCACCGGGAGAGCAGTTCTTC. Translated, it gives CASGLVPSPGEQFF.

This clone was seen a handful of times. J is TRBJ2-7 and V is TRBV27; D may be TRBD1 (5 bases). The germline V gene encodes CDR1 MNHEY and CDR2 SMNVEV (reference sequence). This CDR3 spans 17 amino acids. V was shortened by 6 bases and J by 6 bases, with 27 bases between the two germline ends. The CDR3 DNA is TGTGCCAGCAGGAGGCCTCCCCTCCCAGGGTGGCCGCCCGAGCAGTACGTC. Translating gives CASRRPPLPGWPPEQYV.

The rearrangement joins TRBV27 to TRBJ2-1; D perhaps matches TRBD2 (5 bases). This CDR3 has 16 residues. With 7 bases removed from V and 3 bases from J, the gap between germline ends came to 19 bases. CDR1 is MNHEY and CDR2 is SMNVEV in the germline V gene (reference sequence). In DNA form, the CDR3 reads TGTGCCAGCAAGACGGTCGCTGGCGGGTACTACAATGAGCAGTTCTTC. Amino acids: CASKTVAGGYYNEQFF.

The chain has TRBV13 and TRBJ1-1, with D possibly matching TRBD1 (5 bases). This CDR3 comprises 13 residues. Trimming took off 5 bases at V and 6 bases at J, with 13 bases between the two ends. Germline CDR1 reads PRHDT; CDR2 reads FYEKMQ (reference sequence). The CDR3, as DNA: TGTGCCAGCAGCGCCGAGGGGTGGGCTGAAGCTTTCTTT. This encodes CASSAEGWAEAFF.

This clone appeared once. V gene TRBV2 combines with J gene TRBJ1-3, with unresolved D. The V gene's germline CDR1 is SNHLY and CDR2 FYNNEI. The CDR3 contains 13 residues. V was shortened by 7 bases and J by 2 bases, with 9 bases between the two germline ends. DNA of the CDR3: TGTGCCAGCATGCGAAATCCTGGAAACACCATATATTTT. Translated: CASMRNPGNTIYF.

The CDR3 DNA follows: TGTGCCAGCAGCTTAGGGGTGGGTCAGCCCCAGCATTTT. It translates to CASSLGVGQPQHF. V usage is TRBV7-9 and J usage is TRBJ1-5; no firm D call. Between the trimmed V and J ends, which lost 1 base and 6 bases, there was a span of 7 bases. CDR3 length: 13 residues. Germline lookup yields CDR1 SEHNR and CDR2 FQNEAQ (reference sequence).

The rearrangement links TRBV6-6 to TRBJ2-5; no definite D call. From germline, CDR1 is MNHNY and CDR2 SVGAGI (reference sequence). The CDR3 is 14 residues long. V shed 0 bases and J shed 1 base, with 6 bases lying between them. The CDR3 sequence is CASSYSNTQETQYF. The CDR3 DNA is TGTGCCAGCAGTTACTCGAACACCCAAGAGACCCAGTACTTC.